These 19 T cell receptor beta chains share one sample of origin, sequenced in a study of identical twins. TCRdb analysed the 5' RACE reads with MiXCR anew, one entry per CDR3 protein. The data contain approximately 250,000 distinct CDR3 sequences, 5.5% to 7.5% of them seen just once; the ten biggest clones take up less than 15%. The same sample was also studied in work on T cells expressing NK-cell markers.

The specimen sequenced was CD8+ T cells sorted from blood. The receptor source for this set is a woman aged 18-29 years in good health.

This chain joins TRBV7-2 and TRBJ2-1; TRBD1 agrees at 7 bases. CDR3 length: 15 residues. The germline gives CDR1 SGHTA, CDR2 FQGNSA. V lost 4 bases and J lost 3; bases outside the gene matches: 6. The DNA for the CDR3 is TGTGCCAGCAGCTCTACCGGGACAGTCTACAATGAGCAGTTCTTC. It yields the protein CASSSTGTVYNEQFF.

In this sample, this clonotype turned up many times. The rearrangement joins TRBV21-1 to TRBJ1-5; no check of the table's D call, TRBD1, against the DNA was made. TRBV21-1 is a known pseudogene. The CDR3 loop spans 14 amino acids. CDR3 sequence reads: CASSNPDRDQPQHF. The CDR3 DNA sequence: TGTGCCAGCAGCAACCCCGACAGGGATCAGCCCCAGCATTTT.

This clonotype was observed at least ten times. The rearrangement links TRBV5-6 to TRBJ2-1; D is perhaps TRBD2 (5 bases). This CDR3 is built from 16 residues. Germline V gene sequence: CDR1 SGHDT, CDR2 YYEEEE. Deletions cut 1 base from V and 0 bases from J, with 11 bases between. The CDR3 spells CASSLMVRGSYNEQFF. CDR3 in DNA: TGTGCCAGCAGCTTGATGGTCCGGGGCTCCTACAATGAGCAGTTCTTC.

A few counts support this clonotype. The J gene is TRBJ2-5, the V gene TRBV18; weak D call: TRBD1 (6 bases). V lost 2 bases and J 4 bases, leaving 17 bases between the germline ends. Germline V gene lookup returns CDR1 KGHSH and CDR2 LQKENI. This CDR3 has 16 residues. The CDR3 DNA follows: TGTGCCAGCTCACCATTCCGGGACCTAGGGGGAGAGACCCAGTACTTC. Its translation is CASSPFRDLGGETQYF. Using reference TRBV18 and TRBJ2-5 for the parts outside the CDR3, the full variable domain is NAGVMQNPRHLVRRRGQEARLRCSPMKGHSHVYWYRQLPEEGLKFMVYLQKENIIDESGMPKERFSAEFPKEGPSILRIQQVVRGDSAAYFCASSPFRDLGGETQYFGPGTRLLVL.

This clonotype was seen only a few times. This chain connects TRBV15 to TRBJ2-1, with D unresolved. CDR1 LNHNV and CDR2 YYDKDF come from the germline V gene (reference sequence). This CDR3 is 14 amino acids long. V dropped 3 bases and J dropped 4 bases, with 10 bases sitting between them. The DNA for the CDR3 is TGTGCCACCAGCAGGGTCGACCTATACAATGAGCAGTTCTTC. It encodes CATSRVDLYNEQFF.

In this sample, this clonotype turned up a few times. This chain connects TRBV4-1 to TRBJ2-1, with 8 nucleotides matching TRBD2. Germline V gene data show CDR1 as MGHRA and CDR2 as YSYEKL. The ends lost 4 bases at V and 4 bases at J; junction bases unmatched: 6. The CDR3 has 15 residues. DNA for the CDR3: TGCGCCAGCAGCCCTTATAGCGGGAAATACAATGAGCAGTTCTTC. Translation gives CASSPYSGKYNEQFF.

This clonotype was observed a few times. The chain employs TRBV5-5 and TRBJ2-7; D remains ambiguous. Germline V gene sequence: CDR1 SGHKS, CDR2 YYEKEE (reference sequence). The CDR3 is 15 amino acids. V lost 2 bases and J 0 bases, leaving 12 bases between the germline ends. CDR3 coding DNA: TGTGCCAGCAGCTTATCAAGCTCCGCCTCCTACGAGCAGTACTTC. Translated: CASSLSSSASYEQYF.

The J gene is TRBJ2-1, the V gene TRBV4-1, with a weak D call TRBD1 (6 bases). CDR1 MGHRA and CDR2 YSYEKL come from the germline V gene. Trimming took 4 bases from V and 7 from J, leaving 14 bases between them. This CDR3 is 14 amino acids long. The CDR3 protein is CASSPSGGINEQFF. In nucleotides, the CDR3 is TGCGCCAGCAGCCCCTCTGGGGGCATTAATGAGCAGTTCTTC.

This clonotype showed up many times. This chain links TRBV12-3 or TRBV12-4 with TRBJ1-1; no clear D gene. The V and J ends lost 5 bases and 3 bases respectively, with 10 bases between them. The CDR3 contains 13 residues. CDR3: CASSPPPHTEAFF. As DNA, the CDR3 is TGTGCCAGCAGTCCCCCCCCTCACACTGAAGCTTTCTTT.

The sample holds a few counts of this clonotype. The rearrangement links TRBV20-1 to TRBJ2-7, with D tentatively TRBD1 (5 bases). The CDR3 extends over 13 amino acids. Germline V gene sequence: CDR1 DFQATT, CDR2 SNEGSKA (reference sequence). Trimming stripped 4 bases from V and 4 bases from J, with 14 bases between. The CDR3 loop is CSATDLTAYEQYF. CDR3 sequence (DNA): TGCAGTGCTACAGACTTGACAGCTTACGAGCAGTACTTC.

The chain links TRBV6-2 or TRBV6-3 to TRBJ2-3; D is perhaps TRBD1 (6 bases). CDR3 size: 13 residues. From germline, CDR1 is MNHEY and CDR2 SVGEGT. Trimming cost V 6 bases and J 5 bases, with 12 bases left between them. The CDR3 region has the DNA TGTGCCAGCAGAACGCCCAGGGGAGATACGCAGTATTTT. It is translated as CASRTPRGDTQYF.

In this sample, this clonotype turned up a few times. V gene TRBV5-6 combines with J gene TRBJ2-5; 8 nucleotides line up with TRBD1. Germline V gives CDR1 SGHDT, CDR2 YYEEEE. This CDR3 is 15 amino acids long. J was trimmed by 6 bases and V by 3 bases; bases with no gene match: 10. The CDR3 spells CASSYGTGRGKTQYF. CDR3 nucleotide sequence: TGTGCCAGCAGCTACGGGACAGGCAGGGGTAAGACCCAGTACTTC.

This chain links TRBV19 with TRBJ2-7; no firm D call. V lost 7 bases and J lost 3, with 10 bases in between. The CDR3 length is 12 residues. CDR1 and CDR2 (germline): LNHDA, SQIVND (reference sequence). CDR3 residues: CASTSNNYEQYF. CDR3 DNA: TGTGCCAGTACCTCAAACAACTACGAGCAGTACTTC.

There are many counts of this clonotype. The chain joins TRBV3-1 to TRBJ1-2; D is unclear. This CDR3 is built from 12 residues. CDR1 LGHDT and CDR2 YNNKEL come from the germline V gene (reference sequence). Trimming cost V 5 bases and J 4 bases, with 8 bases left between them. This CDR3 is CASSSDGYGYTF. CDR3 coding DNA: TGTGCCAGCAGCTCTGACGGCTATGGCTACACCTTC.

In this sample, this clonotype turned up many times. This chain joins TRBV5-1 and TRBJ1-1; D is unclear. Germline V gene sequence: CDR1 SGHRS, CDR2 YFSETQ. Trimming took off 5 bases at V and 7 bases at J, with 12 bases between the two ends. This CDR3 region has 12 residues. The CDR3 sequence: CASRGDQVEAFF. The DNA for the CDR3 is TGCGCCAGCAGGGGTGATCAGGTTGAAGCTTTCTTT.

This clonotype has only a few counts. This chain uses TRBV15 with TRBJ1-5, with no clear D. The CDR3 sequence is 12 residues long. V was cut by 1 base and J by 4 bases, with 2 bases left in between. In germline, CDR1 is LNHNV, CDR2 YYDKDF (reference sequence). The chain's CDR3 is CATSRGNQPQHF. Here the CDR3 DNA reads TGTGCCACCAGCAGAGGGAATCAGCCCCAGCATTTT.

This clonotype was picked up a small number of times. CDR3 bases: TGTGCCAGCAGCTTTTACGGCAGGGCGGCCGGGGAGCTGTTTTTT. Residues: CASSFYGRAAGELFF. V and J are TRBV7-3 and TRBJ2-2; perhaps TRBD1 as D (5 bases). Per germline, CDR1 SGHTA and CDR2 FQGTGA. The CDR3 loop spans 15 amino acids. Trimming removed 3 bases from V and 6 bases from J, with 14 bases in between.

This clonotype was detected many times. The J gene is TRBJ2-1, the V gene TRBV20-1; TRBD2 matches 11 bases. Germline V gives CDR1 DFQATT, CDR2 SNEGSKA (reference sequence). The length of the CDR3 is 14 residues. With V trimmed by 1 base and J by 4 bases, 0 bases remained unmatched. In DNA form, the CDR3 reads TGCAGTGCTAGAGGACTAGCGGGGTACAATGAGCAGTTCTTC. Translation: CSARGLAGYNEQFF.

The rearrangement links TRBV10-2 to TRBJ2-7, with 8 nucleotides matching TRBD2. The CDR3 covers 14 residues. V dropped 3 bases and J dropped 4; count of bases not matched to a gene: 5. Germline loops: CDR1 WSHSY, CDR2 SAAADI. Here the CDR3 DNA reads TGCGCCAGCAGTGAAAGCGGGAGTGTGTACGAGCAGTACTTC. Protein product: CASSESGSVYEQYF.